This TCR beta chain was documented in a study of blood T cell repertoires in COVID-19. At the level of the study: From the United States, Italy and Spain came samples of acute and convalescent COVID-19. PBMCs, B-cell-depleted T cells, or T cells provided the cDNA or gDNA that made up the material.

Per germline, CDR1 MDHEN and CDR2 SYDVKM. Between the trimmed V and J ends, which lost 1 base and 5 bases, there was a span of 17 bases. The CDR3 length is 17 residues. Methods used by the authors: It was from reference gene primer amplification that nucleated cell counts were estimated. The protocol was immunoSEQ multiplex PCR, while the TCRdb copy is restricted to in-frame clones and leaves out a portion. Clonal size and the V and J genes are those of that table, whereas D and trimming came from the DNA. The sample shows under 250,000 clones, around 82% of them seen only once. This TCR derives from a woman in her 70s with acute or convalescent COVID-19. Sequenced: peripheral blood. The chain employs TRBV28 and TRBJ1-4; D is possibly TRBD1 (5 bases). Here the CDR3 reads CASSLLRDRRGNEKLFF. In DNA, the CDR3 is TGTGCCAGCAGTTTATTACGGGACCGACGGGGGAATGAAAAACTGTTTTTT.